What follows describes a single T cell receptor (beta chain). The entry originates in a study of blood T cells in healthy people across ages. PCR was performed a second time for 7 to 11 cycles using a sample-barcoded 5' primer and a J-beta primer mix. TCRdb reanalysed the 5' RACE reads using MiXCR and keeps one entry per CDR3 protein. The table lists 1.5 million or so distinct CDR3 sequences, approximately 42% of them singletons. This CDR3 comprises 17 residues. With 1 base clipped from V and 0 bases from J, the junction kept 9 bases outside the gene matches. Germline assignment: CDR1 DFQATT and CDR2 SNEGSKA (reference sequence).

The chain employs TRBV20-1 and TRBJ1-1; 9 nucleotides match TRBD1. The sequence was collected from a woman between 18 and 30 years old in good health. The sample taken for sequencing was blood. This chain's CDR3 is CSARGILGQGVNTEAFF. CDR3 bases: TGCAGTGCTAGAGGGATACTGGGACAGGGTGTGAACACTGAAGCTTTCTTT.